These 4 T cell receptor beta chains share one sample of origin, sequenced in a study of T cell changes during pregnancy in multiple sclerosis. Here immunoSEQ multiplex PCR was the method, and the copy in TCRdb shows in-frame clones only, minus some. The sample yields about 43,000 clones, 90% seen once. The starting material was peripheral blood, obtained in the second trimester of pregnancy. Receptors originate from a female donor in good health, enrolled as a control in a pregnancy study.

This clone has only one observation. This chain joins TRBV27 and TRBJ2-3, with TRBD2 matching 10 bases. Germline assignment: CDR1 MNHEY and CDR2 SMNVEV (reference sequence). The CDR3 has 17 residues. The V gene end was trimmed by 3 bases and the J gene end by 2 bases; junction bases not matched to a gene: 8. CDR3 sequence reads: CASSFSSGRAYTDTQYF. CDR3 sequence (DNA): TGTGCCAGCAGTTTTTCGAGCGGGAGGGCCTACACAGATACGCAGTATTTT.

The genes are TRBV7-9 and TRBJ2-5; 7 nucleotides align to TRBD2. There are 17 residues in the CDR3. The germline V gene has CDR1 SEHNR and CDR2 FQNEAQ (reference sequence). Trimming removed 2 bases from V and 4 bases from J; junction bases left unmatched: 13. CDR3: CASSLRGGIGRGETQYF. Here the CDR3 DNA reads TGTGCCAGCAGCTTACGGGGAGGAATAGGGAGGGGAGAGACCCAGTACTTC.

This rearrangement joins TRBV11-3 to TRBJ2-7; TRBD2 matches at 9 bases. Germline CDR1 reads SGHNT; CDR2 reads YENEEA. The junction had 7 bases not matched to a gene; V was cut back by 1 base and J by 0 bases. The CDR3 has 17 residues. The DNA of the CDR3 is TGTGCCAGCAGCTTAGGGGGCAGCGGGGGGAGCTCCTACGAGCAGTACTTC. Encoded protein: CASSLGGSGGSSYEQYF.

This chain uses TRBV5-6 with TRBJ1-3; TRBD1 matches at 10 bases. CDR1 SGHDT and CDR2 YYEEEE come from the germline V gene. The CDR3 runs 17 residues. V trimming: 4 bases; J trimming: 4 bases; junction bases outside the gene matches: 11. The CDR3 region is CASSGTGQGLQGNTIYF. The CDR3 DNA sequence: TGTGCCAGCAGCGGGACGGGACAGGGGTTGCAGGGAAACACCATATATTTT.